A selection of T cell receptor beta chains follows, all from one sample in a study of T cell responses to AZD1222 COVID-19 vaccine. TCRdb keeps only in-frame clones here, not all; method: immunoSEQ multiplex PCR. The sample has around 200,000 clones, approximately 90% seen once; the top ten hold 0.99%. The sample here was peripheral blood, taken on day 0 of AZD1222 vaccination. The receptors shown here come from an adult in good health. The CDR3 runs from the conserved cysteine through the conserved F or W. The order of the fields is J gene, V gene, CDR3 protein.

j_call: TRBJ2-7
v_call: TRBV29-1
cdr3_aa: CSVGTEIYEQYF

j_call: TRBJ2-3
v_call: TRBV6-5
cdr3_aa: CASRGTDTQYF

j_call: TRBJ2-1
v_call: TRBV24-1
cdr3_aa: CATSEEADGPLLDEQFF

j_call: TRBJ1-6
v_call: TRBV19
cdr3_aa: CASSIRQVRGNSPLHF

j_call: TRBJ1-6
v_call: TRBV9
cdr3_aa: CASSALDRVGSPLHF

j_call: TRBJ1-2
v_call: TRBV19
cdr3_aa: CASSIRLLDYGYTF

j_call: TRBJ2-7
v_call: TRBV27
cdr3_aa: CASSLSGTGPGEQYF

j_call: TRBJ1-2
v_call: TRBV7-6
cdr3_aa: CASSPRTENYGYTF

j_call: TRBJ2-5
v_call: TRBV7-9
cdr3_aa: CASTRTGEQETQYF

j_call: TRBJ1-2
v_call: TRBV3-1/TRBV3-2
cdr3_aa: CASSQGEGYNGYTF

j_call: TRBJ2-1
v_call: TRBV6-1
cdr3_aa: CASSESLAGYYNEQFF

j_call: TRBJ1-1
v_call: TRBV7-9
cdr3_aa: CASSSRRAILTEAFF

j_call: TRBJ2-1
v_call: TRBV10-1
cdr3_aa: CASSNSGRDNEQFF

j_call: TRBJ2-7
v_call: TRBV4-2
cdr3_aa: CASSQESSGLGYEQYF

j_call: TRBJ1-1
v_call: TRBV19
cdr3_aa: CASSIGGLGTEAFF

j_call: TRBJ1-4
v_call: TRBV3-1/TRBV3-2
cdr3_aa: CASSQYGGLTNEKLFF

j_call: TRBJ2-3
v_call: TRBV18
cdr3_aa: CASSPSGTSTDTQYF

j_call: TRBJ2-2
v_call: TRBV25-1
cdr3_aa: CASSPGTFTGELFF

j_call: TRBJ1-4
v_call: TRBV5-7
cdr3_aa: CASSLMGLRGTNEKLFF

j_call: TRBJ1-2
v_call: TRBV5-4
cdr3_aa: CASSLNEGDGYTF

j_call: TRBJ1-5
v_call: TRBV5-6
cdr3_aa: CASSLGMTGDQPQHF

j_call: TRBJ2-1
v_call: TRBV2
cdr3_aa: CAGQEQLAYNEQFF

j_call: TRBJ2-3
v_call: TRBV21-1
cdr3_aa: CASSKEGLGTQYF

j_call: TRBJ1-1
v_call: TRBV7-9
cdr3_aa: CASITMGQEEPEAFF

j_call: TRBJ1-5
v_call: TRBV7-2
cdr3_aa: CASSGSTGTWQPQHF

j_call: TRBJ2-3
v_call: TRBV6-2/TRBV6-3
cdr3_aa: CASSHPRAGVGDTQYF

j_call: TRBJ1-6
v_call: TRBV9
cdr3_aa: CASSLGGLRGSPLHF

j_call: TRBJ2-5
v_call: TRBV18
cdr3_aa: CASSPPHRETQYF

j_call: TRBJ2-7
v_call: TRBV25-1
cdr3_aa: CASSPPGNYEQYF

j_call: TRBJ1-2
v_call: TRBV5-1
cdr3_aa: CASSRGDYGYTF

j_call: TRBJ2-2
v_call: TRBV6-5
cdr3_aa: CASSRGPGTGELFF

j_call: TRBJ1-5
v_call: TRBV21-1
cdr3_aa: CASRDSDQPQHF

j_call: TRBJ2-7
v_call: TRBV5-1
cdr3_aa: CASSLASGFSYEQYF

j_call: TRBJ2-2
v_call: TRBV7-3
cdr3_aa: CASSLTRGLGTGELFF

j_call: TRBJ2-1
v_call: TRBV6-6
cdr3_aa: CASSRYPRTGGYNEQFF

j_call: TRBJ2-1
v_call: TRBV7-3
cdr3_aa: CASSTSWTSGGYGNEQFF

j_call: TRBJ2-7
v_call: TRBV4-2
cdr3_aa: CASSQDLTDEQYF

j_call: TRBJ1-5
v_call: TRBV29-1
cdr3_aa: CSVGNSNQPQHF

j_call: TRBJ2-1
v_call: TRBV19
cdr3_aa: CASSIEGLAGSYNEQFF

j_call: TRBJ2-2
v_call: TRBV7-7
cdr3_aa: CASSSGTSTGELFF

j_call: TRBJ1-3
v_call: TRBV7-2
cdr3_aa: CASSSSNTIYF

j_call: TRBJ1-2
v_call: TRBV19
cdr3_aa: CASSIVGGLIYGYTF

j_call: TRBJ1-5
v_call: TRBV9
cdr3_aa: CASSVGPSGQPQHF

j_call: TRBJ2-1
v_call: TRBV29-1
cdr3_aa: CSAEGSGRTYNEQFF

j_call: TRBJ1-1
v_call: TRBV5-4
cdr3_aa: CASSSSEKEEAFF

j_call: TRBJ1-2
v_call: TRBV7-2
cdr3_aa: CASSLGQGGSGGYTF

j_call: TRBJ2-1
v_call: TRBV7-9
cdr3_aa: CASTGRLYNEQFF

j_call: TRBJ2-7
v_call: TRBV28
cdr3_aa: CASSLGGAVYEQYF

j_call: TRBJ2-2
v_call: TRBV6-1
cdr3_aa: CASSEAGGVSGELFF

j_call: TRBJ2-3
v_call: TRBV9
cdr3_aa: CASSTGGGDLQYF

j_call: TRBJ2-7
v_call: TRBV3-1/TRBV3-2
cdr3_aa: CASSPKYRVLSYEQYF